Listed below are T cell receptor beta chains from one sample, sequenced in a study of CD8 T cells in ankylosing spondylitis. TCRdb re-called the 5' RACE reads through MiXCR, storing one row per CDR3 protein. The repertoire consists of around 300,000 distinct CDR3 sequences, with approximately 10% occurring once and the leading ten covering around 8.4%. The sequenced material came from blood, either unsorted or a sorted T cell fraction (not recorded which). The source of these receptors is a female donor with ankylosing spondylitis or in good health (not recorded which). CDR3s leave out the opening cysteine and the closing phenylalanine or tryptophan.

TRBV2	TRBJ1-5	ASETDSNQPQH
TRBV20-1	TRBJ2-3	SASENTQY
TRBV7-9	TRBJ2-5	ASSPLAGAPVETQY
TRBV27	TRBJ2-7	ASSPGLQTYEQY
TRBV21-1	TRBJ2-4	ASSKDNPQNIQY
TRBV6-5	TRBJ1-2	ASSYPTGEGGYT
TRBV11-1	TRBJ2-5	ASSSDRGFPETQY
TRBV20-1	TRBJ2-7	SAIRPPSAEQY
TRBV7-8	TRBJ1-5	ASSPPGNQPQH
TRBV27	TRBJ2-1	ASSPTGQGSYNEQF
TRBV3-1	TRBJ2-5	ASSQGSGGETQY
TRBV7-9	TRBJ2-7	ASSPLSIYEQY
TRBV20-1	TRBJ2-1	SASQLTSGSVNEQF
TRBV5-1	TRBJ2-5	ASMPLFEETQY
TRBV18	TRBJ2-2	ASSPQLAGGTGELF
TRBV7-2	TRBJ2-7	AIGWASGRAMYEQY
TRBV7-2	TRBJ1-2	ASSSTGRANYGYT